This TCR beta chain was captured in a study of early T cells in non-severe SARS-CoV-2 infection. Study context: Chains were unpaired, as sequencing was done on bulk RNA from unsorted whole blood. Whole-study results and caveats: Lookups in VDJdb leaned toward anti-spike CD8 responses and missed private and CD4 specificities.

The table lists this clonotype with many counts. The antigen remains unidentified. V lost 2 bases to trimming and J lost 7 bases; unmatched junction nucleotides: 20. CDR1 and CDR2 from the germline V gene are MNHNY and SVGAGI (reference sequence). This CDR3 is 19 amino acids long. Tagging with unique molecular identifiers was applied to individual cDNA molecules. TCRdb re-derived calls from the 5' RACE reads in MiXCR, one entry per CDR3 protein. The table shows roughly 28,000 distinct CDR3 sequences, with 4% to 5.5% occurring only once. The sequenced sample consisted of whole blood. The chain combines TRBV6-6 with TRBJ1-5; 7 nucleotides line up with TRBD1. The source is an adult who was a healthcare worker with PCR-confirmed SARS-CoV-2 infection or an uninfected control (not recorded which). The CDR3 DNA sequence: TGTGCCAGCAGTTACCCGGGGGACAGAGGTCTGTCGGGCGGACAGCCCCAGCATTTT. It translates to CASSYPGDRGLSGGQPQHF.